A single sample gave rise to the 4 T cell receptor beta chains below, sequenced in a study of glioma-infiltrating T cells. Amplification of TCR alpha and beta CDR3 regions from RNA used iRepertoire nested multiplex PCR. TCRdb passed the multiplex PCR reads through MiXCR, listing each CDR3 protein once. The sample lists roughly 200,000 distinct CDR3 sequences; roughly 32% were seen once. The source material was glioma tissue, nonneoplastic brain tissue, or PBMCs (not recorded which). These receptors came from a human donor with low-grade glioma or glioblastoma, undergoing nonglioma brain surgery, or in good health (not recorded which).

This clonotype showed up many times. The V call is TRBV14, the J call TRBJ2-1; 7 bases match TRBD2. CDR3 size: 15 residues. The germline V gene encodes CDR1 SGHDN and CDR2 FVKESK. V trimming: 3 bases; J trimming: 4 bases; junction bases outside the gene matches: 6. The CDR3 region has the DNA TGTGCCAGCAGCCACCCGGGACTAAAATACAATGAGCAGTTCTTC. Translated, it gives CASSHPGLKYNEQFF.

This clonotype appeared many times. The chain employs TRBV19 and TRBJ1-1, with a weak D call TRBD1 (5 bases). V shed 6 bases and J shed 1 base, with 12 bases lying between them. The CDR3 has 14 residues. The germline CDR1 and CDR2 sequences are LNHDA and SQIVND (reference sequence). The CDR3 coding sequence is TGTGCCAGTAGAGAACAGGTCGCGAACACTGAAGCTTTCTTT. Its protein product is CASREQVANTEAFF.

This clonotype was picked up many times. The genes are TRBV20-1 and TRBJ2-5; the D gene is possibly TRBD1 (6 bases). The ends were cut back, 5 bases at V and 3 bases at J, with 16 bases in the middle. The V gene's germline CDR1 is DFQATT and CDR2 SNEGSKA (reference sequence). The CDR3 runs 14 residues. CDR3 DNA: TGCAGTGCTCACAACTTATGGACAGAAGAGACCCAGTACTTC. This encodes CSAHNLWTEETQYF.

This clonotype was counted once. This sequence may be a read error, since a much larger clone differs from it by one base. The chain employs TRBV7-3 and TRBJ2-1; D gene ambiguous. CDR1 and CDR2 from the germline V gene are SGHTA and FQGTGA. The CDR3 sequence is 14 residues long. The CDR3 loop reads CASSAASSYNERFF. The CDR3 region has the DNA TGTGCCAGCAGCGCGGCTAGTTCCTACAATGAGCGGTTCTTC.